This T cell receptor beta chain was found in a study of T cell responses to AZD1222 COVID-19 vaccine. Whole-study results and caveats: Spike-specific TCR breadth and depth went up after people got two AZD1222 doses.

Germline V gene data show CDR1 as SGHKS and CDR2 as YYEKEE (reference sequence). V was pared by 4 bases and J by 2 bases, with 15 bases between. CDR3 length equals 15 residues. A note on this clone: Its cognate antigen is unknown.

TCRdb's copy holds only in-frame clones and misses some; the assay was immunoSEQ multiplex PCR. Seen here are roughly 120,000 clones, 80% to 90% observed once, and the top ten hold 4.2%. Sequenced material: peripheral blood, taken on day 0 of AZD1222 vaccination. This chain connects TRBV5-5 to TRBJ1-2; D is uncertain. The receptor's source is an adult in good health. CDR3 sequence reads: CASSAAGHNNYGYTF. CDR3 DNA: TGTGCCAGCAGCGCTGCCGGGCACAACAACTATGGCTACACCTTC.